Listed below are T cell receptor beta chains from one sample, sequenced in a study of blood T cell repertoires in COVID-19. The assay was immunoSEQ multiplex PCR, and TCRdb's table has in-frame clones only and misses some. The repertoire includes about 94,000 clones, approximately 83% of them detected once, and approximately 6.5% sits in the top ten. The specimen was peripheral blood. These receptors originate from a man aged 55 to 70 with acute or convalescent COVID-19. Each CDR3 is given with its conserved first and last residue. The D gene is left open where the match is weak. Where a row states a size, it is once, few, many or the class of an expanded clone; other rows omit it.

j_call | v_call | clone_size | d_call | cdr3_aa | cdr3_nt
TRBJ1-2 | TRBV5-8 | once | NA | CASSLGGGDGYTF | TGTGCCAGCAGCTTGGGTGGGGGCGATGGCTACACCTTC
TRBJ1-1 | TRBV10-3 | NA | NA | CAISLKQMNTEAFF | TGTGCCATCAGCCTAAAGCAAATGAACACTGAAGCTTTCTTT
TRBJ1-1 | TRBV5-1 | few | NA | CASSLFSEKNTEAFF | TGCGCCAGCAGCTTGTTTTCGGAGAAGAACACTGAAGCTTTCTTT
TRBJ2-3 | TRBV27 | NA | TRBD2 | CASRTSGATDTQYF | TGTGCCAGCAGGACTAGCGGGGCCACAGATACGCAGTATTTT
TRBJ1-1 | TRBV11-2 | NA | NA | CASSLGQVSTEAFF | TGTGCCAGCAGCTTAGGGCAGGTGAGCACTGAAGCTTTCTTT
TRBJ1-4 | TRBV5-1 | NA | TRBD1 | CASSLEGAVREKLFF | TGCGCCAGCAGCTTGGAGGGGGCAGTAAGGGAAAAACTGTTTTTT
TRBJ1-2 | TRBV6-5 | NA | NA | CASSYVQEGYGYTF | TGTGCCAGCAGTTACGTTCAGGAGGGGTATGGCTACACCTTC
TRBJ1-5 | TRBV27 | NA | NA | CASSLLTVLLPHQPQHF | TGTGCCAGCAGTTTACTCACAGTGCTTTTACCCCATCAGCCCCAGCATTTT
TRBJ2-2 | TRBV30 | NA | NA | CAWSVGDTGELFF | TGTGCCTGGAGTGTAGGGGACACCGGGGAGCTGTTTTTT
TRBJ2-1 | TRBV7-9 | once | TRBD2 | CASSLTSGGVNEQFF | TGTGCCAGCAGCTTGACTAGCGGGGGGGTCAATGAGCAGTTCTTC
TRBJ1-2 | TRBV7-6 | NA | TRBD1 | CASSLADRGNYGYTF | TGTGCCAGCAGCTTGGCGGACAGGGGAAACTATGGCTACACCTTC
TRBJ1-6 | TRBV7-8 | NA | TRBD1 | CASSLDRGRLSPLHF | TGTGCCAGCAGCTTAGACAGGGGGCGCCTTTCACCCCTCCACTTT
TRBJ1-1 | TRBV19 | NA | NA | CASSETANTEAFF | TGTGCCAGTAGTGAGACAGCGAACACTGAAGCTTTCTTT
TRBJ2-2 | TRBV5-1 | NA | NA | CASSPVRGAPRTGELFF | TGCGCCAGCAGCCCAGTCAGGGGCGCCCCTCGGACCGGGGAGCTGTTTTTT
TRBJ1-2 | TRBV24-1 | NA | TRBD1 | CATSDSGTGIGYTF | TGTGCCACCAGTGACTCCGGGACAGGGATTGGCTACACCTTC
TRBJ2-3 | TRBV7-2 | NA | TRBD2 | CASSGGVTDTQYF | TGTGCCAGCAGCGGGGGGGTTACAGATACGCAGTATTTT
TRBJ2-5 | TRBV10-3 | NA | NA | CAISESTVKSGQETQYF | TGTGCCATCAGTGAGTCGACTGTCAAATCGGGCCAAGAGACCCAGTACTTC
TRBJ2-5 | TRBV20-1 | NA | TRBD1 | CSGTGGETQYF | TGCAGTGGGACAGGCGGGGAGACCCAGTACTTC
TRBJ1-1 | TRBV18 | NA | NA | CASSPPTGRGSGDTEAFF | TGTGCCAGCTCACCACCGACGGGCAGGGGAAGTGGAGACACTGAAGCTTTCTTT
TRBJ2-5 | TRBV7-2 | NA | NA | CASSLVGGETQYF | TGTGCCAGCAGCTTAGTAGGGGGAGAGACCCAGTACTTC
TRBJ2-1 | TRBV15 | NA | NA | CATSRDTAYEQFF | TGTGCCACCAGCAGAGATACAGCATATGAGCAGTTCTTC
TRBJ1-2 | TRBV21-1 | few | NA | CASRRTASYGYTF | TGTGCCAGCAGACGGACAGCCTCATATGGCTACACCTTC
TRBJ2-5 | TRBV5-8 | NA | TRBD1 | CASSLLTGAGETQYF | TGTGCCAGCAGCTTGTTGACAGGGGCCGGAGAGACCCAGTACTTC
TRBJ2-1 | TRBV2 | NA | NA | CASREDASSYNEQFF | TGTGCCAGCAGAGAGGATGCTAGCTCCTACAATGAGCAGTTCTTC
TRBJ1-2 | TRBV24-1 | NA | NA | CATSDPSREEHGYTF | TGTGCCACCAGCGACCCGAGCAGGGAGGAACATGGCTACACCTTC
TRBJ1-1 | TRBV2 | few | TRBD1 | CASRYRGLTEAFF | TGTGCCAGCAGATACAGGGGGCTCACTGAAGCTTTCTTT
TRBJ1-5 | TRBV24-1 | few | NA | CATSSREGSNQPQHF | TGTGCCACCAGTTCCAGGGAAGGGAGCAATCAGCCCCAGCATTTT
TRBJ1-2 | TRBV6-5 | once | TRBD1 | CATWDRAGYGYTF | TGTGCCACCTGGGACAGGGCGGGCTATGGCTACACCTTC
TRBJ1-5 | TRBV12-3/TRBV12-4 | NA | NA | CASSGGVNQPQHF | TGTGCCAGCAGCGGCGGAGTCAATCAGCCCCAGCATTTT
TRBJ1-2 | TRBV5-5 | few | TRBD1 | CASTPTGGRGYTF | TGTGCCAGCACCCCTACAGGGGGCCGTGGCTACACCTTC
TRBJ1-2 | TRBV5-4 | NA | TRBD1 | CASSSKSTGGYGYTF | TGTGCCAGCAGCTCCAAATCGACAGGGGGGTATGGCTACACCTTC
TRBJ2-1 | TRBV7-9 | NA | NA | CASSPTGDNEQFF | TGTGCCAGCAGCCCGACAGGAGACAATGAGCAGTTCTTC
TRBJ2-3 | TRBV11-1 | NA | TRBD2 | CASRSGLGDTQYF | TGTGCCAGCAGATCCGGACTAGGCGATACGCAGTATTTT
TRBJ2-2 | TRBV4-3 | NA | NA | CASSQDSGAGELFF | TGCGCCAGCAGCCAAGATTCGGGAGCAGGGGAGCTGTTTTTT
TRBJ1-2 | TRBV9 | NA | NA | CASSAEGSMNYGYTF | TGTGCCAGCAGCGCGGAGGGCAGTATGAACTATGGCTACACCTTC
TRBJ2-5 | TRBV6-5 | NA | NA | CASTRWETQYF | TGTGCCAGCACCAGATGGGAGACCCAGTACTTC
TRBJ2-7 | TRBV19 | NA | TRBD1 | CASSDRGNIYEQYF | TGTGCCAGTAGCGACAGGGGGAATATCTACGAGCAGTACTTC
TRBJ2-7 | TRBV21-1 | few | NA | CARYEQYF | TGTGCCCGCTACGAGCAGTACTTC
TRBJ1-1 | TRBV5-1 | NA | NA | CASRSALSRLNTEAFF | TGCGCCAGCAGATCTGCCTTGAGTCGTTTGAACACTGAAGCTTTCTTT
TRBJ1-5 | TRBV19 | NA | TRBD1 | CASSDRGRYSNQPQHF | TGTGCCAGTAGTGACAGGGGGCGATATAGCAATCAGCCCCAGCATTTT
TRBJ2-2 | TRBV7-2 | NA | TRBD2 | CASSPRRTSGVGGELFF | TGTGCCAGCAGCCCCCGTAGGACTAGCGGGGTGGGCGGGGAGCTGTTTTTT
TRBJ2-2 | TRBV4-3 | NA | TRBD2 | CASSQEGTIKAGELFF | TGCGCCAGCAGCCAAGAGGGGACTATTAAAGCCGGGGAGCTGTTTTTT
TRBJ1-5 | TRBV9 | NA | NA | CASSVSGYQPQHF | TGTGCCAGCAGCGTCTCAGGGTACCAGCCCCAGCATTTT
TRBJ2-1 | TRBV11-2 | NA | NA | CASSLGWAGQAINEQFF | TGTGCCAGCAGTCTAGGGTGGGCGGGGCAAGCAATCAATGAGCAGTTCTTC
TRBJ1-2 | TRBV7-2 | few | NA | CASSRQQETLNYGYTF | TGTGCCAGCAGCCGGCAACAGGAGACCCTGAACTATGGCTACACCTTC
TRBJ1-2 | TRBV5-1 | few | TRBD1 | CASSGTGGDGYTF | TGCGCCAGCAGCGGTACAGGGGGCGATGGCTACACCTTC
TRBJ1-2 | TRBV10-3 | NA | TRBD1 | CAIKPTGSPTSGYTF | TGTGCCATCAAGCCGACAGGGTCCCCGACTTCTGGCTACACCTTC
TRBJ2-2 | TRBV2 | NA | TRBD1 | CASRDRGQVTGELFF | TGTGCCAGCAGGGACAGGGGGCAGGTCACCGGGGAGCTGTTTTTT
TRBJ2-2 | TRBV6-5 | NA | NA | CASSRQGRGTGELFF | TGTGCCAGCAGTCGACAGGGGAGGGGAACCGGGGAGCTGTTTTTT
TRBJ2-2 | TRBV10-3 | NA | TRBD1 | CAISGGQANTGELFF | TGTGCCATCAGTGGGGGACAGGCGAACACCGGGGAGCTGTTTTTT
TRBJ1-4 | TRBV29-1 | NA | NA | CSVERLTGNEKLFF | TGCAGCGTTGAACGACTTACGGGGAATGAAAAACTGTTTTTT
TRBJ2-1 | TRBV2 | once | TRBD1 | CASSESPGTGRNEQFF | TGTGCCAGCAGTGAAAGTCCCGGGACAGGGAGAAATGAGCAGTTCTTC
TRBJ1-1 | TRBV29-1 | NA | TRBD1 | CSVDATDRGAEAFF | TGCAGCGTCGACGCAACGGACAGGGGTGCTGAAGCTTTCTTT
TRBJ2-2 | TRBV23-1 | NA | TRBD2 | CASSLSRLAGTRVFGELFF | TGCGCCAGCAGTCTATCGAGACTAGCGGGGACTCGGGTGTTCGGGGAGCTGTTTTTT
TRBJ2-2 | TRBV6-5 | NA | NA | CASSFYSTGELFF | TGTGCCAGCAGTTTTTACTCTACCGGGGAGCTGTTTTTT